Listed here are 28 T cell receptor beta chains from one sample, sequenced in a study of T cell responses to AZD1222 COVID-19 vaccine. The table came from immunoSEQ multiplex PCR; TCRdb's copy has only in-frame clones and leaves some out. The repertoire consists of around 100,000 clones, with around 82% occurring once and the leading ten covering approximately 10%. The starting material was peripheral blood, obtained on day 0 of AZD1222 vaccination. Source of these receptors: an adult in good health.

DNA for the CDR3: TGCAGCGTTTCCGGGCAGCTCACAGATACGCAGTATTTT. Encoded protein: CSVSGQLTDTQYF. The chain links TRBV29-1 to TRBJ2-3, with unresolved D. The V end lost 5 bases, the J end lost 2 bases, and 11 bases lay between the germline ends. The CDR3 extends over 13 amino acids. CDR1 SQVTM and CDR2 ANQGSEA come from the germline V gene.

The gene calls are TRBV4-1 and TRBJ2-5; TRBD2 agrees at 8 bases. The CDR3 contains 14 residues. Germline CDR1 is MGHRA and CDR2 is YSYEKL. The ends lost 2 bases at V and 7 bases at J; junction bases unmatched: 6. CDR3 coding DNA: TGCGCCAGCAGCCAATTCGGACTAGCTAGGACCCAGTACTTC. Translating gives CASSQFGLARTQYF.

The V gene is TRBV7-9, the J gene TRBJ1-1; D not resolved. The CDR3 consists of 14 residues. Trimming stripped 4 bases from V and 3 bases from J, with 12 bases between. Germline V lookup: CDR1 SEHNR, CDR2 FQNEAQ (reference sequence). The CDR3 bases are TGTGCCAGCAGCTCCCCCCCGTCGGACACTGAAGCTTTCTTT. Translated: CASSSPPSDTEAFF.

V and J are TRBV5-1 and TRBJ2-7; TRBD1 aligns across 9 bases. The trim removed 4 bases at V and 0 bases at J, leaving 8 bases unmatched. Germline loops: CDR1 SGHRS, CDR2 YFSETQ. The CDR3 extends over 16 amino acids. CDR3 residues: CASSAPLTGGSYEQYF. The CDR3 coding sequence is TGCGCCAGCAGCGCTCCCCTGACAGGGGGCTCCTACGAGCAGTACTTC.

The chain combines TRBV6-6 with TRBJ1-4, with no clear D. V lost 1 base and J 10 bases, leaving 16 bases between the germline ends. This CDR3 is 15 amino acids long. The germline V gene has CDR1 MNHNY and CDR2 SVGAGI (reference sequence). CDR3 loop: CASSYWTTAGVKLFF. The CDR3 DNA follows: TGTGCCAGCAGTTACTGGACGACGGCTGGGGTAAAACTGTTTTTT.

The CDR3 here is CASSLGSQPYEQYF. The CDR3 DNA follows: TGTGCCAGCAGTTTGGGGAGTCAGCCCTACGAGCAGTACTTC. The chain recombines TRBV28 with TRBJ2-7; D is possibly TRBD2 (5 bases). CDR3 length: 14 residues. V was pared by 3 bases and J by 2 bases, with 11 bases between. CDR1 is MDHEN and CDR2 is SYDVKM in the germline V gene.

V is TRBV7-8 and J is TRBJ2-1; D might be TRBD2 (5 bases). Per germline, CDR1 SGHVS and CDR2 FQNEAQ. The CDR3 length is 17 residues. V lost 5 bases, J lost 6 bases, and 23 bases lay in between. The CDR3 is CASSINRLRGKGNEQFF. CDR3 coding DNA: TGTGCCAGCAGCATAAACCGGCTACGGGGAAAGGGCAATGAGCAGTTCTTC.

The chain is built from TRBV10-3 and TRBJ1-5, with D unresolved. This CDR3 is 15 amino acids long. Trimming pared 4 bases from V and 0 bases from J, leaving 10 bases between. Per germline, CDR1 ENHRY and CDR2 SYGVKD. The CDR3 nucleotides are TGTGCCATCAGTGTGGACGGAAATAGCAATCAGCCCCAGCATTTT. As protein: CAISVDGNSNQPQHF.

The V call is TRBV18, the J call TRBJ2-3; 14 nucleotides match TRBD2. V trimming: 5 bases; J trimming: 4 bases; junction bases outside the gene matches: 8. Germline assignment: CDR1 KGHSH and CDR2 LQKENI. This CDR3 is 17 amino acids long. CDR3 coding DNA: TGTGCCAGCTCATACGGACTAGCGGGAGGAAAGGCAGATACGCAGTATTTT. Translated: CASSYGLAGGKADTQYF.

The rearrangement links TRBV5-4 to TRBJ2-2, with D unresolved. The CDR3 consists of 14 residues. The germline V gene has CDR1 SGHNT and CDR2 YYREEE (reference sequence). Trimming took 4 bases from V and 6 from J, leaving 13 bases between them. As DNA, the CDR3 is TGTGCCAGCAGCGTCCAGAATGGGGCCGGGGAGCTGTTTTTT. Translation gives CASSVQNGAGELFF.

This chain joins TRBV18 and TRBJ2-5; D remains unclear. Germline CDR1 and CDR2: KGHSH and LQKENI. Trimming took 4 bases from V and 1 from J, leaving 7 bases between them. The CDR3 loop spans 13 amino acids. In DNA form, the CDR3 reads TGTGCCAGCTCACGAGAGACCCAAGAGACCCAGTACTTC. Translation: CASSRETQETQYF.

The chain couples TRBV21-1 to TRBJ1-2; the table's D gene call, TRBD1, was not cross checked with the DNA. TRBV21-1 is recorded as a pseudogene. The CDR3 extends over 15 amino acids. CDR3 coding DNA: TGTGCCAGCAGCAAAGGGGACAGGGGGCGTCGCGGCTACACCTTC. Amino acid sequence: CASSKGDRGRRGYTF.

The DNA of the CDR3 is TGTGCCAGCAGCCAAGGGTGGAGTAGGACGGAAGAAGCTTTCTTT. Translating gives CASSQGWSRTEEAFF. The chain uses TRBV14 and TRBJ1-1; D gene uncertain. This CDR3 spans 15 amino acids. From germline, CDR1 is SGHDN and CDR2 FVKESK. V was cut by 1 base and J by 8 bases, with 17 bases left in between.

The V call is TRBV18, the J call TRBJ1-5; D gene uncertain. V shed 4 bases and J shed 7 bases, with 17 bases lying between them. The CDR3 consists of 15 residues. The germline gives CDR1 KGHSH, CDR2 LQKENI. CDR3 sequence (DNA): TGTGCCAGCTCACTCGGTGCCAGCGTCGGACAGCCCCAGCATTTT. It codes for CASSLGASVGQPQHF.

V gene TRBV9 combines with J gene TRBJ2-3; D remains unclear. V lost 0 bases, J lost 6 bases, and 8 bases lay in between. The CDR3 has 13 amino acids. Germline CDR1 is SGDLS and CDR2 is YYNGEE. For the CDR3, the DNA is TGTGCCAGCAGCGTAGACTTGGAGGATACGCAGTATTTT. It yields the protein CASSVDLEDTQYF.

This clone has a single count. This rearrangement joins TRBV7-2 to TRBJ2-1; D tentatively reads TRBD1 or TRBD2 (5 bases each). Germline CDR1 reads SGHTA; CDR2 reads FQGNSA. V lost 5 bases to trimming and J lost 0 bases, with 11 bases between them. The CDR3 extends over 15 amino acids. Written as DNA, the CDR3 is TGTGCCAGCAGCCGGGACGGAAGCTCCTACAATGAGCAGTTCTTC. Residues: CASSRDGSSYNEQFF.

The chain joins TRBV4-2 to TRBJ1-1, with D unresolved. Germline CDR1 is LGHNA and CDR2 is YNFKEQ. The V gene lost 1 base and the J gene lost 2 bases, with 5 bases spanning the gap. This CDR3 comprises 13 residues. Here the CDR3 DNA reads TGTGCCAGCAGCCAAGCCAGTAACACTGAAGCTTTCTTT. As protein: CASSQASNTEAFF.

This clone was detected a few times. V usage is TRBV5-1 and J usage is TRBJ2-5, with TRBD1 matching 8 bases. The V gene end was trimmed by 9 bases and the J gene end by 1 base; junction bases not matched to a gene: 8. This CDR3 is 14 amino acids long. The germline CDR1 and CDR2 sequences are SGHRS and YFSETQ. CDR3 amino acids: CATSFGQGQETQYF. CDR3 nucleotide sequence: TGCGCCACCTCATTTGGACAGGGCCAAGAGACCCAGTACTTC.

This chain links TRBV5-1 with TRBJ2-2, with 7 nucleotides matching TRBD2. CDR1 is SGHRS and CDR2 is YFSETQ in the germline V gene. This CDR3 region has 14 residues. Germline trimming cut 3 bases from V and 3 bases from J; bases unmatched to any gene: 2. In DNA form, the CDR3 reads TGCGCCAGCAGCTCCGGGGGGTACACCGGGGAGCTGTTTTTT. Translating it yields CASSSGGYTGELFF.

The J gene is TRBJ2-1, the V gene TRBV11-2; TRBD1 aligns across 8 bases. The CDR3 is 14 amino acids. Germline assignment: CDR1 SGHAT and CDR2 FQNNGV. Losses at the gene ends were 5 bases for V and 7 bases for J; bases not matched to a gene: 7. The CDR3 nucleotides are TGTGCCAGCAGCACCAGGACAGGGAGGAATGAGCAGTTCTTC. This translates into CASSTRTGRNEQFF. Full variable domain (rest looked up from reference TRBV11-2 and TRBJ2-1): EAGVAQSPRYKIIEKRQSVAFWCNPISGHATLYWYQQILGQGPKLLIQFQNNGVVDDSQLPKDRFSAERLKGVDSTLKIQPAKLEDSAVYLCASSTRTGRNEQFFGPGTRLTVL.

The chain couples TRBV27 to TRBJ2-7, with 8 bases matching TRBD1. The J segment lost 1 base and the V segment lost 6 bases, leaving 8 bases of the junction unmatched. CDR1 and CDR2 from the germline V gene are MNHEY and SMNVEV (reference sequence). There are 15 residues in the CDR3. CDR3 DNA: TGTGCCAGCAGCCCTGGGACAGGCGGGTCCTACGAGCAGTACTTC. Protein sequence: CASSPGTGGSYEQYF.

V usage is TRBV5-6 and J usage is TRBJ1-4; D possibly corresponds to TRBD1 (6 bases). This CDR3 is 17 amino acids long. Germline assignment: CDR1 SGHDT and CDR2 YYEEEE. V was trimmed by 1 base and J by 4 bases, leaving 17 bases between them. The CDR3 reads CASSLFTGTDGNEKLFF. The CDR3 coding sequence is TGTGCCAGCAGCTTGTTCACAGGGACGGACGGTAATGAAAAACTGTTTTTT.

Regarding this clone: An end of the junction does not agree with germline; a read error may underlie this. The rearrangement uses TRBV12-5 and TRBJ1-3, with TRBD1 matching over 7 bases. Germline CDR1 LGHNT, CDR2 FRNRAP. The CDR3 runs 12 residues. This chain's CDR3 is CASGLKGGNLHF. DNA of the CDR3: TGTGCTAGTGGTTTAAAAGGGGGCAACTTACATTTT. Variable domain in full (rest from reference TRBV12-5 and TRBJ1-3): DARVTQTPRHKVTEMGQEVTMRCQPILGHNTVFWYRQTMMQGLELLAYFRNRAPLDDSGMPKDRFSAEMPDATLATLKIQPSEPRDSAVYFCASGLKGGNLHFGEGSWLTVV.

The chain uses TRBV7-8 and TRBJ2-1; TRBD2 matches 10 bases. This CDR3 is built from 15 residues. Trimming at V came to 2 bases and at J to 10 bases, leaving 8 bases not matched to a gene. Germline assignment: CDR1 SGHVS and CDR2 FQNEAQ. CDR3 in DNA: TGTGCCAGCAGCTTACTAGCGGGAGAAGTAGGAGAGCAGTTCTTC. It yields the protein CASSLLAGEVGEQFF. The full variable domain, completed using reference TRBV7-8 and TRBJ2-1, is GAGVSQSPRYKVAKRGQDVALRCDPISGHVSLFWYQQALGQGPEFLTYFQNEAQLDKSGLPSDRFFAERPEGSVSTLKIQRTQQEDSAVYLCASSLLAGEVGEQFFGPGTRLTVL.

V gene TRBV6-5 combines with J gene TRBJ2-2, with D tentatively TRBD1 (6 bases). The CDR3 is 14 amino acids. From germline, CDR1 is MNHEY and CDR2 SVGAGI. V lost 5 bases to trimming and J lost 11 bases, with 18 bases between them. DNA for the CDR3: TGTGCCAGCAGTCCCCGGCGGACAGCTCATGAGCTGTTTTTT. Residues: CASSPRRTAHELFF.

The chain links TRBV28 to TRBJ1-5; no clear D gene. The V and J ends lost 3 bases and 5 bases respectively, with 8 bases between them. Germline V lookup: CDR1 MDHEN, CDR2 SYDVKM. There are 13 residues in the CDR3. This CDR3 reads CASSFARYQPQHF. The CDR3 DNA sequence: TGTGCCAGCAGTTTTGCCCGTTATCAGCCCCAGCATTTT.

This clone was counted between two and nine times. The chain recombines TRBV11-3 with TRBJ2-5; tentatively, D is TRBD2 (5 bases). Germline-derived CDR1 and CDR2 are SGHNT and YENEEA. This CDR3 region has 13 residues. The V gene lost 6 bases and the J gene lost 7 bases, with 15 bases spanning the gap. The CDR3 DNA is TGTGCCAGCAGGGCCGGTGCCGAGGGGACCCAGTACTTC. Translating it yields CASRAGAEGTQYF.

This chain uses TRBV29-1 with TRBJ2-1; weak D call: TRBD1 (6 bases). The CDR3 contains 13 residues. The V end lost 7 bases, the J end lost 7 bases, and 17 bases lay between the germline ends. Looked up from germline, CDR1 is SQVTM and CDR2 is ANQGSEA. CDR3: CSARGQILNEQFF. The CDR3 nucleotides are TGCAGCGCCCGAGGACAGATCCTAAATGAGCAGTTCTTC.